The sequence of this T cell receptor beta chain was determined in a study of cytomegalovirus exposure and HLA in healthy donors. The PCR had 60 Vbeta and 13 Jbeta primers. The table came from immunoSEQ multiplex PCR; TCRdb's copy has only in-frame clones and leaves some out. The sample totals some 110,000 clones; its top ten clones hold about 4%. The sample comprised PBMCs. The receptor's source is a young man in good health and CMV-seronegative.

CDR3 DNA sequence: TGTGCCAGCAGCTTCGGGGGGCCTGAAGCTTTCTTT. Translation gives CASSFGGPEAFF. The rearrangement joins TRBV11-2 to TRBJ1-1, with D possibly being TRBD1 (6 bases). This CDR3 comprises 12 residues. Trimming shortened V by 3 bases and J by 6 bases, and 8 bases separated the two germline ends. Germline V CDR1 and CDR2: SGHAT, FQNNGV.